Following are 2 T cell receptor beta chains from one sample sequenced in a study of T cell responses to AZD1222 COVID-19 vaccine. Here immunoSEQ multiplex PCR was the method, and the copy in TCRdb shows in-frame clones only, minus some. This table has 150,000 to 200,000 clones, around 90% appearing once. The material was peripheral blood, obtained on day 0 of AZD1222 vaccination. These receptors were taken from an adult in good health.

This chain connects TRBV3-1 (or the pseudogene TRBV3-2) to TRBJ1-1; D gene unclear. V shed 1 base and J shed 4 bases, with 16 bases lying between them. CDR3 length: 16 residues. Germline CDR1 and CDR2: LGHDT and YNNKEL (reference sequence). This chain's CDR3 is CASSQAGTGLGTEAFF. CDR3 coding DNA: TGTGCCAGCAGCCAAGCCGGCACCGGTCTGGGCACTGAAGCTTTCTTT.

For this clone: The DNA is left out, because the CDR3 cannot be placed on it with certainty; the CDR3 is given as TCRdb lists it. The rearrangement links TRBV12-1 to TRBJ1-5; TRBD1, as called in the table, went unchecked against the DNA. TRBV12-1 corresponds to a pseudogene. Termini included, the CDR3 measures 16 amino acids. CDR3 protein: CASSFATGTGDQPQHF.